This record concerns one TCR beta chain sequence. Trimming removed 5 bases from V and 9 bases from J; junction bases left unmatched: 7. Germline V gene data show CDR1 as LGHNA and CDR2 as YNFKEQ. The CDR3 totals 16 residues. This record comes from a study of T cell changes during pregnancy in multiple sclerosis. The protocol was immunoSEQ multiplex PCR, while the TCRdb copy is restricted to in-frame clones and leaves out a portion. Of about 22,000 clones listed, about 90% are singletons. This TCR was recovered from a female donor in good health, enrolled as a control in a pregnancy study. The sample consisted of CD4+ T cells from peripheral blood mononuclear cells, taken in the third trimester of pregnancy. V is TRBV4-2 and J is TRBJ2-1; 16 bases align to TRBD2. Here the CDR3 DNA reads TGTGCCAGCAGCTTCGGGACTAGCGGGAGGGTGGGTGAGCAGTTCTTC. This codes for CASSFGTSGRVGEQFF.